This entry is about one TCR beta chain. As yet, its antigen is unknown. This sample is drawn from a study of T cell responses to AZD1222 COVID-19 vaccine. Using immunoSEQ multiplex PCR, the repertoire was profiled, and TCRdb retains in-frame clones only, with some absent. The sample gives about 120,000 clones, around nine tenths of which show up once; around 2.8% is in the top ten. The CDR3 extends over 17 amino acids. Whole-study results and caveats: The donor group comprised mostly white British people and more females; the analysis possibly underestimated clonal diversity.

This specimen was peripheral blood, taken on day 0 of AZD1222 vaccination. This TCR was recovered from an adult in good health. The chain uses TRBV21-1 and TRBJ2-5; the table assigns TRBD1, which was not confirmed against the DNA. TRBV21-1 is deemed a pseudogene. This CDR3 reads CASSRNPGQGYQETQYF. The CDR3 bases are TGTGCCAGCAGCAGAAACCCCGGACAGGGGTACCAAGAGACCCAGTACTTC.